This T cell receptor beta chain was captured in a study of yellow fever vaccine responses in identical twins. Overall study results and limits: Twins reportedly appeared to share part of their vaccine T cell response while keeping part individual.

TCRdb re-analysed the RT-PCR reads in MiXCR, keeping a single row per CDR3 protein. This table holds roughly 4,200 distinct CDR3 sequences, approximately 83% found once. A note on this clonotype: Antigen: not known.

This CDR3 is 14 amino acids long. CDR1 DFQATT and CDR2 SNEGSKA come from the germline V gene (reference sequence). V was pared by 3 bases and J by 1 base, with 13 bases between. The gene calls are TRBV20-1 and TRBJ2-7, with D perhaps matching TRBD1 (7 bases). The sequences come from T cells from blood (PBMCs), unsorted or a sorted subset (not recorded which), collected before or after yellow fever vaccination (not recorded which). This receptor was obtained from a woman younger than 30 who received the yellow fever vaccine. In DNA, the CDR3 is TGCAGTGCTAGCCCCGCAGGGGGGTCCTACGAGCAGTACTTC. It specifies CSASPAGGSYEQYF.